These 25 T cell receptor beta chains were all obtained from the same sample, sequenced in a study of OX40 agonist ivuxolimab in advanced cancers. TCRdb's table, derived via immunoSEQ multiplex PCR, lists solely in-frame clones and lacks some. The sample holds about 24,000 clones; roughly 80% are singletons and the top ten take over 10%. The source was CD4+ or CD8+ T cells sorted from blood, collected in a trial of the OX40 agonist ivuxolimab. The receptors were gathered from an adult with an advanced solid tumor such as melanoma, head and neck, liver or kidney cancer.

J is TRBJ1-3 and V is TRBV30; D might be TRBD1 (6 bases). CDR3 length: 17 residues. The germline gives CDR1 GTSNPN, CDR2 SVGIG (reference sequence). The V end was cut by 0 bases, the J end by 0 bases, with 15 bases between. The CDR3 DNA reads as TGTGCCTGGAGTGTACGCAGAGGGGGGAACTCTGGAAACACCATATATTTT. Its translation is CAWSVRRGGNSGNTIYF.

The V gene is TRBV27, the J gene TRBJ1-2; TRBD1 agrees at 8 bases. Looked up from germline, CDR1 is MNHEY and CDR2 is SMNVEV (reference sequence). The CDR3 loop spans 14 amino acids. V lost 7 bases to trimming and J lost 6 bases; unmatched junction nucleotides: 10. The CDR3 reads CASKGLTGEDGYTF. The CDR3 coding sequence is TGTGCCAGCAAGGGGCTGACAGGGGAGGATGGCTACACCTTC.

The genes are TRBV29-1 and TRBJ1-1; D not certain. Trimming took 1 base from V and 1 from J, leaving 13 bases between them. The CDR3 consists of 15 residues. Looked up from germline, CDR1 is SQVTM and CDR2 is ANQGSEA. CDR3 DNA: TGCAGCGTTGAAGGTGAATGGACGGGGAACACTGAAGCTTTCTTT. As protein: CSVEGEWTGNTEAFF.

This clone appeared a single time. The CDR3 DNA reads TGCGCCAGCATGGTTACCAGCCCTACCGATTACAATGAGCAGTTCTTC. It codes for CASMVTSPTDYNEQFF. This sequence joins TRBV5-1 and TRBJ2-1, with no clear D. Per the germline V gene, CDR1 is SGHRS and CDR2 is YFSETQ. Trimming stripped 6 bases from V and 4 bases from J, with 20 bases between. This CDR3 comprises 16 residues.

This clone has only a few counts. The chain carries TRBV7-9 and TRBJ2-7, with D possibly being TRBD1 (5 bases). Between the trimmed V and J ends, which lost 3 bases and 4 bases, there was a span of 7 bases. This CDR3 comprises 12 residues. Germline V gene lookup returns CDR1 SEHNR and CDR2 FQNEAQ (reference sequence). The CDR3 DNA reads as TGTGCCAGCAGCTTGACAGCGTACGAGCAGTACTTC. This sequence encodes CASSLTAYEQYF.

This clone has a single count. J is TRBJ2-7 and V is TRBV5-1; possible D gene TRBD1, 6 bases. The V end was cut by 1 base, the J end by 6 bases, with 11 bases between. The CDR3 contains 13 residues. Germline V CDR1 and CDR2: SGHRS, YFSETQ. CDR3: CASSLSRGSEQYF. The DNA of the CDR3 is TGCGCCAGCAGCTTGTCCAGGGGATCCGAGCAGTACTTC.

V gene TRBV7-2 combines with J gene TRBJ2-5; 8 bases align to TRBD2. Germline CDR1 SGHTA, CDR2 FQGNSA. The CDR3 spans 16 residues. V lost 3 bases and J lost 3; bases outside the gene matches: 9. Here the CDR3 DNA reads TGTGCCAGCAGCTTTGGAGTAGCGGGGATCAAAGAGACCCAGTACTTC. It encodes CASSFGVAGIKETQYF.

This chain connects TRBV6-1 to TRBJ2-1; 9 bases match TRBD2. The CDR3 covers 15 residues. The germline V gene has CDR1 MNHNS and CDR2 SASEGT. The V segment lost 7 bases and the J segment 0 bases; nucleotides outside the gene matches: 4. The DNA of the CDR3 is TGTGCCAGCACCCGAGCGGGGGGCTCCTACAATGAGCAGTTCTTC. Its protein product is CASTRAGGSYNEQFF.

This clone has only one observation. The chain has TRBV9 and TRBJ1-3, with a tentative D call TRBD1 (5 bases). V lost 0 bases and J 1 base, leaving 14 bases between the germline ends. The CDR3 totals 17 residues. Germline lookup yields CDR1 SGDLS and CDR2 YYNGEE. CDR3 sequence (DNA): TGTGCCAGCAGCGTAGAGGCAGGGAGAAGGTCTGGAAACACCATATATTTT. This translates into CASSVEAGRRSGNTIYF.

The table lists this clone with a count of one. The chain is built from TRBV5-1 and TRBJ1-1, with TRBD1 identical over 12 bases. This CDR3 is built from 15 residues. Germline assignment: CDR1 SGHRS and CDR2 YFSETQ. V lost 5 bases and J lost 2; bases outside the gene matches: 4. The CDR3 protein is CASRGTGGYNTEAFF. The CDR3 DNA reads as TGCGCCAGCAGGGGGACAGGGGGCTATAACACTGAAGCTTTCTTT.

The chain recombines TRBV6-6 with TRBJ1-3, with D tentatively TRBD1 (5 bases). CDR3 length: 15 residues. Germline V lookup: CDR1 MNHNY, CDR2 SVGAGI (reference sequence). Trimming pared 4 bases from V and 0 bases from J, leaving 10 bases between. This chain's CDR3 is CASSFGHPSGNTIYF. The CDR3 region has the DNA TGTGCCAGCAGTTTCGGACACCCCTCTGGAAACACCATATATTTT.

This clone was seen a handful of times. The chain has TRBV9 and TRBJ1-1; D perhaps matches TRBD1 (5 bases). The CDR3 totals 14 residues. CDR1 and CDR2 from the germline V gene are SGDLS and YYNGEE. V lost 4 bases, J lost 7 bases, and 17 bases lay in between. The CDR3 bases are TGTGCCAGCAGCCCGGGACGGCTCCTAAATGAAGCTTTCTTT. Encoded protein: CASSPGRLLNEAFF.

There are a few counts of this clone. The chain has TRBV10-1 and TRBJ2-3, with TRBD2 identical over 9 bases. The CDR3 has 16 residues. The junction had 5 bases not matched to a gene; V was cut back by 2 bases and J by 2 bases. Germline loops: CDR1 WNHNN, CDR2 SYGVQD (reference sequence). In DNA, the CDR3 is TGCGCCAGCAGTGAGATAGCTAGCGGGATCACAGATACGCAGTATTTT. It codes for CASSEIASGITDTQYF.

This clone has more than one count but fewer than ten. This sequence joins TRBV5-1 and TRBJ2-1; 10 bases align to TRBD2. J lost 6 bases, V lost 0 bases, and 9 bases had no gene match. The CDR3 loop spans 17 amino acids. Germline CDR1 is SGHRS and CDR2 is YFSETQ. The CDR3 DNA sequence: TGCGCCAGCAGCTTGGTTGGGCTAGCGGGGGACTCCAATGAGCAGTTCTTC. As protein: CASSLVGLAGDSNEQFF.

This clone was found once. The chain has TRBV27 and TRBJ2-1, with 14 bases fitting TRBD2. The CDR3 is 20 amino acids. J lost 0 bases, V lost 5 bases, and 12 bases had no gene match. Per germline, CDR1 MNHEY and CDR2 SMNVEV (reference sequence). The CDR3 is CASSKLGTSGGPSSYNEQFF. The CDR3 bases are TGTGCCAGCAGTAAACTAGGGACTAGCGGGGGACCTAGCTCCTACAATGAGCAGTTCTTC.

This clone is a singleton in its sample. This rearrangement joins TRBV9 to TRBJ1-6; no clear D gene. The CDR3 has 19 residues. Germline CDR1 is SGDLS and CDR2 is YYNGEE. Trimming took 0 bases from V and 2 from J, leaving 18 bases between them. Written as DNA, the CDR3 is TGTGCCAGCAGCGTAGGAGATTACGGTCCTGCAGCCTATAATTCACCCCTCCACTTT. Protein: CASSVGDYGPAAYNSPLHF.

CDR3 coding DNA: TGTGCCAGCAGCCACTGGAACGAGCAGTACTTC. It is translated as CASSHWNEQYF. The genes are TRBV13 and TRBJ2-7; D remains unclear. The V end lost 5 bases, the J end lost 5 bases, and 7 bases lay between the germline ends. The CDR3 has 11 amino acids. Germline V lookup: CDR1 PRHDT, CDR2 FYEKMQ (reference sequence). The full variable domain, its missing parts supplied by reference TRBV13 and TRBJ2-7, is AAGVIQSPRHLIKEKRETATLKCYPIPRHDTVYWYQQGPGQDPQFLISFYEKMQSDKGSIPDRFSAQQFSDYHSELNMSSLELGDSALYFCASSHWNEQYFGPGTRLTVT.

This chain joins TRBV19 and TRBJ1-2, with 7 bases lining up with TRBD1. Germline lookup yields CDR1 LNHDA and CDR2 SQIVND (reference sequence). The CDR3 loop spans 14 amino acids. The J segment lost 4 bases and the V segment lost 10 bases, leaving 12 bases of the junction unmatched. The CDR3 sequence is CATSGGIRVYGYTF. Written as DNA, the CDR3 is TGTGCCACCTCAGGGGGGATTAGAGTCTATGGCTACACCTTC.

This clone was detected a few times. The rearrangement uses TRBV4-1 and TRBJ1-5; D is undetermined. Germline V gene sequence: CDR1 MGHRA, CDR2 YSYEKL. This CDR3 is 15 amino acids long. Trimming cost V 0 bases and J 4 bases, with 10 bases left between them. CDR3 coding DNA: TGCGCCAGCAGCCAAGATCTCGGGCGAAATCAGCCCCAGCATTTT. It encodes CASSQDLGRNQPQHF.

This rearrangement joins TRBV5-1 to TRBJ1-5, with a tentative D call TRBD1 (5 bases). Germline V gene sequence: CDR1 SGHRS, CDR2 YFSETQ. V was trimmed by 5 bases and J by 7 bases, leaving 19 bases between them. The CDR3 covers 15 residues. The CDR3 loop is CASSVGGGELQPQHF. CDR3 bases: TGCGCCAGCAGTGTTGGAGGAGGGGAACTCCAGCCCCAGCATTTT.

V is TRBV7-6 and J is TRBJ1-4; D possibly corresponds to TRBD1 (6 bases). Trimming shortened V by 5 bases and J by 6 bases, and 22 bases separated the two germline ends. The CDR3 totals 17 residues. Germline V lookup: CDR1 SGHVS, CDR2 FNYEAQ. CDR3 coding DNA: TGTGCCAGCAGCGGAGGGGGGGTTCGAGGACGGGATGAAAAACTGTTTTTT. Translation: CASSGGGVRGRDEKLFF.

The rearrangement uses TRBV10-3 and TRBJ1-2; TRBD1 agrees at 7 bases. V gave up 2 bases and J gave up 4 bases; unmatched junction bases: 7. In germline, CDR1 is ENHRY, CDR2 SYGVKD. This CDR3 region has 15 residues. CDR3: CAISEGAGGPYGYTF. For the CDR3, the DNA is TGTGCCATCAGTGAGGGGGCAGGGGGGCCCTATGGCTACACCTTC.

The chain carries TRBV5-6 and TRBJ1-1, with 7 bases that match TRBD1. The V gene end was trimmed by 3 bases and the J gene end by 2 bases; junction bases not matched to a gene: 7. Germline CDR1 is SGHDT and CDR2 is YYEEEE. The CDR3 has 15 amino acids. The CDR3 reads CASSSPRGYNTEAFF. The CDR3 coding sequence is TGTGCCAGCAGCTCCCCCAGGGGGTATAACACTGAAGCTTTCTTT.

The V gene is TRBV14, the J gene TRBJ2-7, with D unclear. The CDR3 is 12 residues long. The ends were cut back, 7 bases at V and 2 bases at J, with 9 bases in the middle. Per the germline V gene, CDR1 is SGHDN and CDR2 is FVKESK. The CDR3 region has the DNA TGTGCCAGCAACCCACCTGCCTACGAGCAGTACTTC. This sequence encodes CASNPPAYEQYF.

This clone was seen a handful of times. V is TRBV5-1 and J is TRBJ2-2; D may be TRBD2 (5 bases). Trimming removed 7 bases at V and 3 bases at J, with 13 bases between. The CDR3 is made up of 14 amino acids. Germline assignment: CDR1 SGHRS and CDR2 YFSETQ. DNA of the CDR3: TGCGCCAGCGCCACGGGGAGCTACACCGGGGAGCTGTTTTTT. This codes for CASATGSYTGELFF.